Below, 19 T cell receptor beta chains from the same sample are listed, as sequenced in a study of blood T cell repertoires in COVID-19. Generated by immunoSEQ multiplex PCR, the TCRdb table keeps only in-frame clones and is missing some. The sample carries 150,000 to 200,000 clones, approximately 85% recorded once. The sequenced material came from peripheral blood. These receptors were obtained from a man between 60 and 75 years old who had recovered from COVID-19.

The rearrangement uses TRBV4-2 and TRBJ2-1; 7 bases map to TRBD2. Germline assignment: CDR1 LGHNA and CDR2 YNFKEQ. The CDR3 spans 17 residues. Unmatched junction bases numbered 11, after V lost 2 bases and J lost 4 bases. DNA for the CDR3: TGTGCCAGCAGCCAATCCCCGGGGGGACTAACTTACAATGAGCAGTTCTTC. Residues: CASSQSPGGLTYNEQFF.

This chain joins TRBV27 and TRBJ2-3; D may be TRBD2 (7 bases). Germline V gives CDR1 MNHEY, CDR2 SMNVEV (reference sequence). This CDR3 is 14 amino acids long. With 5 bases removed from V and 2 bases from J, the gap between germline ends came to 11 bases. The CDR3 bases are TGTGCCAGCAGTCCCCGGGGGGCCACAGATACGCAGTATTTT. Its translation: CASSPRGATDTQYF.

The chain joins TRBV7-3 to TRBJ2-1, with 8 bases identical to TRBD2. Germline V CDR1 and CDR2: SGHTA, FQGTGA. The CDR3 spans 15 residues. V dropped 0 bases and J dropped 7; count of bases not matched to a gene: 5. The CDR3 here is CASSLTSGNPNEQFF. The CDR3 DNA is TGTGCCAGCAGCTTAACTAGCGGGAACCCGAATGAGCAGTTCTTC.

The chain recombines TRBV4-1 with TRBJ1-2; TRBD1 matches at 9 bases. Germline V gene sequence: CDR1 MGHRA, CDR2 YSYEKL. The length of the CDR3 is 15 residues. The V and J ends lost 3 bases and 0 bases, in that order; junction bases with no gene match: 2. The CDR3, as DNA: TGCGCCAGCAGCCAGGGACAGGGTGCTAACTATGGCTACACCTTC. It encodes CASSQGQGANYGYTF.

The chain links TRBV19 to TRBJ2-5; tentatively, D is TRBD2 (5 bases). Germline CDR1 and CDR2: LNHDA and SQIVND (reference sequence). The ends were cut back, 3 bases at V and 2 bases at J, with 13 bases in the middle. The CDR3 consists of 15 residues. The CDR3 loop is CASSMGYSGQETQYF. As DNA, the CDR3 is TGTGCCAGTAGTATGGGCTACAGCGGTCAAGAGACCCAGTACTTC.

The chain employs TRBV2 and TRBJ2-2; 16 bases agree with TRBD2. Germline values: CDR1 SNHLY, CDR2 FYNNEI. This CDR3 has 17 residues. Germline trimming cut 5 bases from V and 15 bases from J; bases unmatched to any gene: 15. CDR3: CASSSPGTSGGGTRLFF. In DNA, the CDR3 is TGTGCCAGCAGTTCCCCCGGGACTAGCGGGGGGGGGACGAGATTGTTTTTT.

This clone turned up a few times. In DNA form, the CDR3 reads TGTGCCAGCTCCGTGACAGGGGAGGCTAACTATGGCTACACCTTC. Translation: CASSVTGEANYGYTF. The chain links TRBV18 to TRBJ1-2; 8 bases match TRBD1. CDR1 KGHSH and CDR2 LQKENI come from the germline V gene. Trimming removed 6 bases from V and 0 bases from J; junction bases left unmatched: 6. This CDR3 contains 15 residues. The whole variable domain, filled in from reference TRBV18 and TRBJ1-2, reads NAGVMQNPRHLVRRRGQEARLRCSPMKGHSHVYWYRQLPEEGLKFMVYLQKENIIDESGMPKERFSAEFPKEGPSILRIQQVVRGDSAAYFCASSVTGEANYGYTFGSGTRLTVV.

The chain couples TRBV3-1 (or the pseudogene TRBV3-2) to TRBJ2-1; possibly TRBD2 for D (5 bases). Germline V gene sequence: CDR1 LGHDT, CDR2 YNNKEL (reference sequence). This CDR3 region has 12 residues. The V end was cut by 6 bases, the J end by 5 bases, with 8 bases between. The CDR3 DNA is TGTGCCAGCAGGTTCGGGGACAATGAGCAGTTCTTC. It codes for CASRFGDNEQFF.

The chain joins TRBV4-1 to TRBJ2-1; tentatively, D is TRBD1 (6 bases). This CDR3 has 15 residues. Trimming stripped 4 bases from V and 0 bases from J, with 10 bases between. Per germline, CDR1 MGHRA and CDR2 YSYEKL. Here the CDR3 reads CASSRDTNSYNEQFF. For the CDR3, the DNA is TGCGCCAGCAGCCGGGACACGAACTCCTACAATGAGCAGTTCTTC.

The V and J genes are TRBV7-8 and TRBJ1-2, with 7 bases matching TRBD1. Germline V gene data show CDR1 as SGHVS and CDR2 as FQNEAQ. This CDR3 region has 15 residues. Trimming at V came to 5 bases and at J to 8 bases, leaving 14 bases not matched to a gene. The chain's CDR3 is CASSPDRAVGKGYTF. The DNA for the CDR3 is TGTGCCAGCAGCCCCGACAGGGCGGTCGGGAAAGGCTACACCTTC.

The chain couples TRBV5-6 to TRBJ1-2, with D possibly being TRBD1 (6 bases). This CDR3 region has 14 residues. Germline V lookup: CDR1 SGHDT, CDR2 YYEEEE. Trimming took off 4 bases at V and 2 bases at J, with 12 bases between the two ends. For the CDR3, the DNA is TGTGCCAGCAGCGCCGGACAGAGGAACTATGGCTACACCTTC. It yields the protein CASSAGQRNYGYTF. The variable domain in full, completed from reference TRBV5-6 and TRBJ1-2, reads DAGVTQSPTHLIKTRGQQVTLRCSPKSGHDTVSWYQQALGQGPQFIFQYYEEEERQRGNFPDRFSGHQFPNYSSELNVNALLLGDSALYLCASSAGQRNYGYTFGSGTRLTVV.

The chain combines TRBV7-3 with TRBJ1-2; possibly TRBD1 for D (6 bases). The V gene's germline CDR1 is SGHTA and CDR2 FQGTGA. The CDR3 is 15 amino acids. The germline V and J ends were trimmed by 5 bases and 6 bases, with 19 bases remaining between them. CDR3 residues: CASSLQAGAADGYTF. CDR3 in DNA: TGTGCCAGCAGCCTCCAGGCGGGGGCAGCGGATGGCTACACCTTC.

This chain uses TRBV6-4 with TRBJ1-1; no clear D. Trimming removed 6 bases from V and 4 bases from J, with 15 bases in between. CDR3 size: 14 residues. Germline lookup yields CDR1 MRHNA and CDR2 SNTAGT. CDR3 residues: CASSLEAGGTEAFF. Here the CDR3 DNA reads TGTGCCAGCAGCCTGGAGGCGGGCGGCACTGAAGCTTTCTTT.

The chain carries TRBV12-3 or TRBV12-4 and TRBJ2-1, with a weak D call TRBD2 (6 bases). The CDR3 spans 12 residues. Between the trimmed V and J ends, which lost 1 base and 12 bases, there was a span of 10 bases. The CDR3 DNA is TGTGCCAGCAGTTTAGGGAGGGCAGGGCAGTTCTTC. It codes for CASSLGRAGQFF.

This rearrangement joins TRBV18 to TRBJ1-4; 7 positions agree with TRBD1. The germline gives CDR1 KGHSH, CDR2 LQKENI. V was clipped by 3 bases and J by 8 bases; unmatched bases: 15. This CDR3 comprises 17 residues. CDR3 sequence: CASSPTPRQGLWEKLFF. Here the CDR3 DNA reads TGTGCCAGCTCACCCACCCCCCGACAGGGCCTTTGGGAAAAACTGTTTTTT.

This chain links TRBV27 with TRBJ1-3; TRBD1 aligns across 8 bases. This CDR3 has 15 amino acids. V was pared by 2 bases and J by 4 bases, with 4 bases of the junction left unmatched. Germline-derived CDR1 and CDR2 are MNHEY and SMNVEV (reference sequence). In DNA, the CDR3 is TGTGCCAGCAGTTTACAGGGGGCCAGCGGAAACACCATATATTTT. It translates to CASSLQGASGNTIYF.

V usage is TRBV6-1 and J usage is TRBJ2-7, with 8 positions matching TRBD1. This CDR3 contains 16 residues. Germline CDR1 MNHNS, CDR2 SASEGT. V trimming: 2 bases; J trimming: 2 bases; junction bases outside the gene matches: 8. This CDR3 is CASSERFRDRTYEQYF. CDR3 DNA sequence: TGTGCCAGCAGTGAACGGTTTAGGGACAGGACCTACGAGCAGTACTTC.

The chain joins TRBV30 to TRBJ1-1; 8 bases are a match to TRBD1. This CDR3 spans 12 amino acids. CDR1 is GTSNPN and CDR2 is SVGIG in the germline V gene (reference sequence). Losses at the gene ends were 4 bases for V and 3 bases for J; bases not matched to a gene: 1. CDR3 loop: CAWTQGDTEAFF. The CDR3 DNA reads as TGTGCCTGGACACAGGGGGACACTGAAGCTTTCTTT.

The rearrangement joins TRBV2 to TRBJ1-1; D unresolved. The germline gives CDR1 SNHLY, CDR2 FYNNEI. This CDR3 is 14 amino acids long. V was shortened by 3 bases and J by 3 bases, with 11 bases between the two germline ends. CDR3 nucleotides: TGTGCCAGCAGTGAGGCACAGACATACACTGAAGCTTTCTTT. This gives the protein CASSEAQTYTEAFF.